The next 26 T cell receptor beta chains were all read from a single sample in a study of blood T cell repertoires in COVID-19. Using immunoSEQ multiplex PCR, the repertoire was profiled, and TCRdb retains in-frame clones only, with some absent. The sample lists about 280,000 clones; approximately 83% were seen once. The sample comprised peripheral blood. These receptors were collected from a woman aged 25 to 39 who had recovered from COVID-19.

This chain joins TRBV27 and TRBJ2-1; 8 nucleotides match TRBD2. Germline CDR1 and CDR2: MNHEY and SMNVEV (reference sequence). The CDR3 runs to 15 residues. Trimming at V came to 7 bases and at J to 0 bases, leaving 5 bases not matched to a gene. CDR3 coding DNA: TGTGCCAGCACCCTAAGCGGGAGCTCCTACAATGAGCAGTTCTTC. This sequence encodes CASTLSGSSYNEQFF.

The chain joins TRBV2 to TRBJ1-1; 7 bases fit TRBD1. Germline loops: CDR1 SNHLY, CDR2 FYNNEI. The CDR3 spans 14 residues. V gave up 4 bases and J gave up 5 bases; unmatched junction bases: 7. CDR3 in amino acids: CASSGRQGGTEAFF. The CDR3 nucleotides are TGTGCCAGCAGTGGTCGACAGGGTGGAACTGAAGCTTTCTTT.

This clone has only one observation. The chain uses TRBV12-3 or TRBV12-4 and TRBJ1-1, with D perhaps TRBD1 (6 bases). CDR3 length: 13 amino acids. V was pared by 6 bases and J by 5 bases, with 13 bases between. CDR3 residues: CASREGGRTEAFF. The CDR3 region has the DNA TGTGCCAGCAGAGAGGGGGGGAGGACTGAAGCTTTCTTT.

V and J are TRBV5-1 and TRBJ2-1; a possible D gene is TRBD2 (6 bases). This CDR3 contains 16 residues. In germline, CDR1 is SGHRS, CDR2 YFSETQ. The germline V and J ends were trimmed by 2 bases and 0 bases, with 12 bases remaining between them. The CDR3 DNA reads TGCGCCAGCAGCTTCGGAGGGGCGGGCTCCTACAATGAGCAGTTCTTC. Translation gives CASSFGGAGSYNEQFF.

This chain joins TRBV5-4 and TRBJ2-1; tentatively, D is TRBD2 (6 bases). Germline assignment: CDR1 SGHNT and CDR2 YYREEE (reference sequence). V shed 4 bases and J shed 10 bases, with 15 bases lying between them. The CDR3 contains 13 residues. DNA of the CDR3: TGTGCCAGCAGCCCTGTCGGGGCGGGAGAGCAGTTCTTC. This gives the protein CASSPVGAGEQFF.

The CDR3 here is CATAGTRDQPQHF. Here the CDR3 DNA reads TGTGCCACGGCCGGGACAAGGGATCAGCCCCAGCATTTT. The rearrangement links TRBV6-5 to TRBJ1-5; D might be TRBD1 (6 bases). The CDR3 sequence is 13 residues long. V gave up 10 bases and J gave up 5 bases, with 15 bases separating them. CDR1 and CDR2 from the germline V gene are MNHEY and SVGAGI.

The J gene is TRBJ2-7, the V gene TRBV7-9; 11 bases map to TRBD1. The CDR3 has 16 residues. V was clipped by 1 base and J by 2 bases; unmatched bases: 4. The V gene's germline CDR1 is SEHNR and CDR2 FQNEAQ (reference sequence). This chain's CDR3 is CASSLDPGQGAYEQYF. CDR3 bases: TGTGCCAGCAGCTTAGACCCGGGACAGGGGGCCTACGAGCAGTACTTC.

V and J are TRBV27 and TRBJ2-5, with 7 bases that match TRBD2. The CDR3 runs 13 residues. V shed 8 bases and J 3 bases; nucleotides not matched to a gene: 6. The germline CDR1 and CDR2 sequences are MNHEY and SMNVEV (reference sequence). CDR3 nucleotide sequence: TGTGCCAGCCGACATGGACTAGAAGAGACCCAGTACTTC. It codes for CASRHGLEETQYF.

The rearrangement joins TRBV19 to TRBJ1-2; 10 bases line up with TRBD1. Looked up from germline, CDR1 is LNHDA and CDR2 is SQIVND (reference sequence). Trimming at V came to 3 bases and at J to 3 bases, leaving 7 bases not matched to a gene. The CDR3 contains 16 residues. In nucleotides, the CDR3 is TGTGCCAGTAGTATCGTAGGGACAGGGGCGGACTATGGCTACACCTTC. Protein product: CASSIVGTGADYGYTF.

The genes are TRBV7-9 and TRBJ2-7; D is unclear. CDR1 and CDR2 (germline): SEHNR, FQNEAQ (reference sequence). The CDR3 has 11 residues. Trimming stripped 5 bases from V and 6 bases from J, with 8 bases between. In DNA form, the CDR3 reads TGTGCCAGCAGCCCACTCGGCGAGCAGTACTTC. As protein: CASSPLGEQYF.

The chain links TRBV7-3 to TRBJ2-7; D unresolved. V lost 6 bases, J lost 2 bases, and 11 bases lay in between. Germline loops: CDR1 SGHTA, CDR2 FQGTGA. This CDR3 has 13 residues. This chain's CDR3 is CASSSTPAYEQYF. The DNA of the CDR3 is TGTGCCAGCAGTTCGACTCCTGCCTACGAGCAGTACTTC.

The gene calls are TRBV2 and TRBJ2-7; 11 nucleotides line up with TRBD1. V lost 8 bases and J lost 6; bases outside the gene matches: 9. This CDR3 is built from 14 residues. Germline CDR1 is SNHLY and CDR2 is FYNNEI. The CDR3 spells CASQTGTGGGEQYF. Written as DNA, the CDR3 is TGTGCCAGCCAGACCGGGACAGGGGGTGGCGAGCAGTACTTC. Drawing the rest from reference TRBV2 and TRBJ2-7, the complete variable domain is EPEVTQTPSHQVTQMGQEVILRCVPISNHLYFYWYRQILGQKVEFLVSFYNNEISEKSEIFDDQFSVERPDGSNFTLKIRSTKLEDSAMYFCASQTGTGGGEQYFGPGTRLTVT.

The V gene is TRBV11-2, the J gene TRBJ1-2; a weak D match, TRBD1 (5 bases). Trimming shortened V by 3 bases and J by 0 bases, and 8 bases separated the two germline ends. Germline loops: CDR1 SGHAT, CDR2 FQNNGV. The CDR3 has 14 residues. The CDR3 nucleotides read TGTGCCAGCAGCTTTAGACAGTCTAACTATGGCTACACCTTC. Residues: CASSFRQSNYGYTF.

V is TRBV6-5 and J is TRBJ2-1, with 8 nucleotides matching TRBD2. Germline V gives CDR1 MNHEY, CDR2 SVGAGI. V shed 8 bases and J 8 bases; nucleotides not matched to a gene: 5. The CDR3 contains 12 residues. CDR3 in amino acids: CASVRGGHEQFF. As DNA, the CDR3 is TGTGCCAGCGTCCGCGGGGGGCATGAGCAGTTCTTC.

This sequence joins TRBV7-2 and TRBJ2-5; D gene uncertain. CDR1 is SGHTA, CDR2 FQGNSA, per germline. Trimming stripped 1 base from V and 3 bases from J, with 6 bases between. The CDR3 runs to 13 residues. The chain's CDR3 is CASSLGGEETQYF. DNA of the CDR3: TGTGCCAGCAGCTTAGGAGGCGAAGAGACCCAGTACTTC.

The chain carries TRBV4-1 and TRBJ1-5; 12 positions match TRBD1. Germline CDR1 is MGHRA and CDR2 is YSYEKL. The CDR3 consists of 18 residues. V gave up 3 bases and J gave up 4 bases; unmatched junction bases: 10. The CDR3 loop is CASSHGTGGVIANQPQHF. The CDR3 coding sequence is TGCGCCAGCAGCCACGGGACAGGGGGCGTAATTGCAAATCAGCCCCAGCATTTT.

This chain connects TRBV5-1 to TRBJ1-1, with D unclear. This CDR3 has 15 amino acids. Germline V gene sequence: CDR1 SGHRS, CDR2 YFSETQ. Trimming left V 0 bases short and J 2 bases short, with 11 bases between. DNA for the CDR3: TGCGCCAGCAGCTTGGCCGTGGGCAGTAACACTGAAGCTTTCTTT. Amino acids: CASSLAVGSNTEAFF.

The genes are TRBV6-5 and TRBJ1-4, with 12 bases fitting TRBD1. This CDR3 has 15 residues. V was clipped by 6 bases and J by 6 bases; unmatched bases: 5. The germline V gene has CDR1 MNHEY and CDR2 SVGAGI. The CDR3 here is CASRGTGGADEKLFF. For the CDR3, the DNA is TGTGCCAGCAGGGGGACAGGGGGCGCGGATGAAAAACTGTTTTTT.

V is TRBV3-1 (or the pseudogene TRBV3-2) and J is TRBJ1-2, with D tentatively TRBD1 (5 bases). The germline gives CDR1 LGHDT, CDR2 YNNKEL (reference sequence). CDR3 size: 15 residues. Trimming took 1 base from V and 4 from J, leaving 13 bases between them. The CDR3 DNA is TGTGCCAGCAGCCAAGGCCGACAGACAGCCTATGGCTACACCTTC. Protein product: CASSQGRQTAYGYTF.

This clone appeared a few times. V gene TRBV10-3 combines with J gene TRBJ1-2; D remains unclear. CDR1 and CDR2 from the germline V gene are ENHRY and SYGVKD. V dropped 0 bases and J dropped 8 bases, with 10 bases sitting between them. The CDR3 spans 13 residues. The CDR3 is CAISESEGGGYTF. CDR3 sequence (DNA): TGTGCCATCAGTGAGTCAGAGGGCGGCGGCTACACCTTC.

J is TRBJ1-1 and V is TRBV27; no clear D. Germline V lookup: CDR1 MNHEY, CDR2 SMNVEV (reference sequence). The CDR3 length is 16 residues. V was cut by 4 bases and J by 7 bases, with 22 bases left in between. The CDR3 region is CASSSGVTFPSVEAFF. DNA for the CDR3: TGTGCCAGCAGTTCCGGGGTTACTTTCCCTTCTGTTGAAGCTTTCTTT.

The chain couples TRBV9 to TRBJ1-1; D unresolved. The V and J ends lost 4 bases and 6 bases respectively, with 19 bases between them. Germline loops: CDR1 SGDLS, CDR2 YYNGEE. The CDR3 extends over 15 amino acids. The CDR3 DNA reads TGTGCCAGCAGCTCCGGCTGGGGAGGAGCGGCTGAAGCTTTCTTT. The encoded protein is CASSSGWGGAAEAFF.

This clone was recorded a few times. CDR3 coding DNA: TGCGCCAGCAGCCTCCAGTCTCAGGGTCCTGAAGCTTTCTTT. Protein: CASSLQSQGPEAFF. The chain carries TRBV4-1 and TRBJ1-1, with TRBD1 as a possible D gene (5 bases). V lost 4 bases to trimming and J lost 6 bases, with 15 bases between them. The CDR3 covers 14 residues. Germline V gene data show CDR1 as MGHRA and CDR2 as YSYEKL.

The chain has TRBV5-1 and TRBJ1-1; no clear D gene. This CDR3 has 13 amino acids. Germline V lookup: CDR1 SGHRS, CDR2 YFSETQ. The germline V and J ends were trimmed by 0 bases and 6 bases, with 9 bases remaining between them. DNA for the CDR3: TGCGCCAGCAGCTTGGGAGGGAGCGCTGAAGCTTTCTTT. Amino acids: CASSLGGSAEAFF. The complete variable domain, with remaining parts taken from reference TRBV5-1 and TRBJ1-1, reads KAGVTQTPRYLIKTRGQQVTLSCSPISGHRSVSWYQQTPGQGLQFLFEYFSETQRNKGNFPGRFSGRQFSNSRSEMNVSTLELGDSALYLCASSLGGSAEAFFGQGTRLTVV.

The J gene is TRBJ1-2, the V gene TRBV5-1, with 10 bases identical to TRBD1. Germline V lookup: CDR1 SGHRS, CDR2 YFSETQ. This CDR3 has 15 residues. V gave up 2 bases and J gave up 8 bases; unmatched junction bases: 9. CDR3 region: CASSFGTGQGRGYTF. The CDR3, as DNA: TGCGCCAGCAGCTTTGGAACGGGACAGGGGCGAGGCTACACCTTC.

Here the CDR3 reads CASSRQGGNQPQHF. The CDR3 DNA is TGTGCCAGCAGCCGTCAGGGGGGCAATCAGCCCCAGCATTTT. The gene calls are TRBV6-2 or TRBV6-3 and TRBJ1-5, with TRBD1 matching 7 bases. Germline trimming cut 6 bases from V and 2 bases from J; bases unmatched to any gene: 4. The length of the CDR3 is 14 residues. Germline V lookup: CDR1 MNHEY, CDR2 SVGEGT.